The 15 T cell receptor beta chains listed next were all sequenced from one sample in a study of blood T cells in healthy people across ages. It was with a sample-barcoded 5' primer and a J-beta primer mix that a second PCR of roughly 7 to 12 cycles was run. TCRdb re-called the 5' RACE reads through MiXCR, storing one row per CDR3 protein. Of about 830,000 distinct CDR3 sequences detected, around two thirds appear once; the ten largest clones hold about a quarter. Sequencing was done on a sample of blood. These receptors all stem from a man aged 30-40 years in good health.

The V call is TRBV27, the J call TRBJ2-7; TRBD1 matches at 7 bases. From germline, CDR1 is MNHEY and CDR2 SMNVEV (reference sequence). The junction had 6 bases not matched to a gene; V was cut back by 5 bases and J by 2 bases. The CDR3 consists of 14 residues. As DNA, the CDR3 is TGTGCCAGCAGTACCGGGACAGAGACCTACGAGCAGTACTTC. Translating it yields CASSTGTETYEQYF.

The chain is built from TRBV7-9 and TRBJ2-5; maybe TRBD2 (5 bases). Germline assignment: CDR1 SEHNR and CDR2 FQNEAQ (reference sequence). CDR3 length: 15 amino acids. V was cut by 6 bases and J by 5 bases, with 19 bases left in between. The CDR3: CASSYTDLSGETQYF. The DNA of the CDR3 is TGTGCCAGCAGTTACACCGACTTATCGGGGGAGACCCAGTACTTC.

This clonotype was seen many times. The chain employs TRBV10-3 and TRBJ1-6, with D possibly matching TRBD1 (5 bases). Germline loops: CDR1 ENHRY, CDR2 SYGVKD. V was pared by 0 bases and J by 6 bases, with 12 bases between. The CDR3 spans 16 residues. The CDR3 region is CAISESQGQANSPLHF. CDR3 DNA: TGTGCCATCAGTGAGTCGCAGGGCCAAGCTAATTCACCCCTCCACTTT.

The chain links TRBV27 to TRBJ2-5; no clear D gene. Germline V CDR1 and CDR2: MNHEY, SMNVEV (reference sequence). This CDR3 comprises 14 residues. The V end lost 5 bases, the J end lost 1 base, and 11 bases lay between the germline ends. The CDR3 spells CASSLNSLQETQYF. Written as DNA, the CDR3 is TGTGCCAGCAGTCTCAATAGTCTCCAAGAGACCCAGTACTTC.

The rearrangement joins TRBV2 to TRBJ2-1; 7 bases fit TRBD1. J gave up 5 bases and V 4 bases, and 5 bases lay outside the gene matches. CDR1 and CDR2 (germline): SNHLY, FYNNEI. The CDR3 spans 14 residues. For the CDR3, the DNA is TGTGCCAGCAGTGTGGGACAGCTCCACAATGAGCAGTTCTTC. It specifies CASSVGQLHNEQFF.

In this sample, this clonotype turned up a few times. V usage is TRBV10-2 and J usage is TRBJ1-5; perhaps TRBD1 as D (6 bases). Germline V gene lookup returns CDR1 WSHSY and CDR2 SAAADI. The CDR3 loop spans 15 amino acids. V was cut by 4 bases and J by 4 bases, with 14 bases left in between. CDR3 coding DNA: TGCGCCAGCAGTGGACAAAACAGGGTGAATCAGCCCCAGCATTTT. Its protein product is CASSGQNRVNQPQHF.

The J gene is TRBJ2-1, the V gene TRBV9; TRBD1 agrees at 9 bases. CDR1 and CDR2 (germline): SGDLS, YYNGEE. J was trimmed by 9 bases and V by 0 bases; bases with no gene match: 4. CDR3 length: 14 residues. CDR3 nucleotides: TGTGCCAGCAGCGTAGGGGACAGGGTACCTGAGCAGTTCTTC. The encoded protein is CASSVGDRVPEQFF.

The gene calls are TRBV20-1 and TRBJ2-7; 7 bases agree with TRBD1. The V and J ends lost 4 bases and 2 bases, in that order; junction bases with no gene match: 11. The CDR3 is 15 residues long. Germline assignment: CDR1 DFQATT and CDR2 SNEGSKA (reference sequence). This CDR3 reads CSAKRSRDRAYEQYF. CDR3 DNA sequence: TGCAGTGCTAAGCGCTCCAGGGACAGAGCCTACGAGCAGTACTTC.

J is TRBJ2-1 and V is TRBV7-9; D possibly matches TRBD1 or TRBD2 (6 bases each). This CDR3 contains 14 residues. V was shortened by 5 bases and J by 10 bases, with 18 bases between the two germline ends. Germline CDR1 SEHNR, CDR2 FQNEAQ (reference sequence). As DNA, the CDR3 is TGTGCCAGCAGCCATGTGGGGGGCCTACGGGAGCAGTTCTTC. Residues: CASSHVGGLREQFF.

This clonotype was found once. The chain is built from TRBV7-3 and TRBJ2-2; tentatively, D is TRBD1 (6 bases). With 4 bases removed from V and 3 bases from J, the gap between germline ends came to 12 bases. The CDR3 has 15 amino acids. Germline-derived CDR1 and CDR2 are SGHTA and FQGTGA. This CDR3 reads CASSWGPGDTGELFF. In DNA, the CDR3 is TGTGCCAGCAGCTGGGGACCAGGGGACACCGGGGAGCTGTTTTTT.

The rearrangement links TRBV28 to TRBJ2-7; D might be TRBD1 (6 bases). V dropped 3 bases and J dropped 0 bases, with 9 bases sitting between them. The CDR3 extends over 14 amino acids. From germline, CDR1 is MDHEN and CDR2 SYDVKM. CDR3 sequence (DNA): TGTGCCAGCAGTTTTCGGGACATCTCCTACGAGCAGTACTTC. Translation: CASSFRDISYEQYF.

This clonotype was observed at least ten times. The J gene is TRBJ2-6, the V gene TRBV5-1; 7 bases line up with TRBD2. Germline lookup yields CDR1 SGHRS and CDR2 YFSETQ. Unmatched junction bases numbered 9, after V lost 8 bases and J lost 1 base. The CDR3 loop spans 16 amino acids. CDR3 coding DNA: TGCGCCAGTTCCCGGGACTACACTTCTGGGGCCAACGTCCTGACTTTC. Protein product: CASSRDYTSGANVLTF. Based on the CDR3 plus reference TRBV5-1 and TRBJ2-6, the full variable domain is KAGVTQTPRYLIKTRGQQVTLSCSPISGHRSVSWYQQTPGQGLQFLFEYFSETQRNKGNFPGRFSGRQFSNSRSEMNVSTLELGDSALYLCASSRDYTSGANVLTFGAGSRLTVL.

The chain couples TRBV7-2 to TRBJ1-2; D is unresolved. The germline V gene has CDR1 SGHTA and CDR2 FQGNSA. This CDR3 spans 16 amino acids. V was trimmed by 1 base and J by 0 bases, leaving 12 bases between them. The CDR3, as DNA: TGTGCCAGCAGCTTAGATAGGGCAGCTTCTAACTATGGCTACACCTTC. Protein product: CASSLDRAASNYGYTF. The complete variable domain, with remaining parts taken from reference TRBV7-2 and TRBJ1-2, reads GAGVSQSPSNKVTEKGKDVELRCDPISGHTALYWYRQSLGQGLEFLIYFQGNSAPDKSGLPSDRFSAERTGGSVSTLTIQRTQQEDSAVYLCASSLDRAASNYGYTFGSGTRLTVV.

The V call is TRBV7-2, the J call TRBJ2-7; D gene ambiguous. The V and J ends lost 5 bases and 2 bases respectively, with 10 bases between them. The CDR3 has 13 residues. Germline V gene data show CDR1 as SGHTA and CDR2 as FQGNSA. CDR3 DNA: TGTGCCAGCAGCCAGACTCATGCCTACGAGCAGTACTTC. Translated: CASSQTHAYEQYF.

V gene TRBV30 combines with J gene TRBJ1-5; possibly TRBD1 for D (5 bases). The V and J ends lost 4 bases and 7 bases respectively, with 17 bases between them. The CDR3 has 14 amino acids. The germline CDR1 and CDR2 sequences are GTSNPN and SVGIG (reference sequence). The CDR3 DNA is TGTGCCTGGACTAAACCCATCGGGGGGCAGCCCCAGCATTTT. Residues: CAWTKPIGGQPQHF.